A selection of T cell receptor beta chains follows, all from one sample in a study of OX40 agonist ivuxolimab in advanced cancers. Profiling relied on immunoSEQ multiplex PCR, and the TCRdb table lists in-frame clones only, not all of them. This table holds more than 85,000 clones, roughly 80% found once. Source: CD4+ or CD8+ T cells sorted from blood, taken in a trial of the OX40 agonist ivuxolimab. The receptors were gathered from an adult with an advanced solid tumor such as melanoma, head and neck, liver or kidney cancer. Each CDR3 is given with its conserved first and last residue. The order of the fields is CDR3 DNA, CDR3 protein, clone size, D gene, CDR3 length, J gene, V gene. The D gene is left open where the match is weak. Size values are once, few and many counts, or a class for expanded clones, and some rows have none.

TGTGCCAGCAGCCAGGAGGGGTGGCTCTACAATGAGCAGTTCTTC,CASSQEGWLYNEQFF,-,-,15,TRBJ2-1,TRBV11-3
TGTGCCAGCAGTTACCCGGAGGGATATTCACCCCTCCACTTT,CASSYPEGYSPLHF,-,-,14,TRBJ1-6,TRBV6-5
TGTGCCAGCAGTAAGGGACTAGCGGGCGCAGATACGCAGTATTTT,CASSKGLAGADTQYF,-,TRBD2,15,TRBJ2-3,TRBV6-6
TGTGCCATCAGTGAGGCAGGTGGAAACACCATATATTTT,CAISEAGGNTIYF,few,-,13,TRBJ1-3,TRBV10-3
TGTGCCAGCAGTAGGGGTTTCGAAAACATTCAGTACTTC,CASSRGFENIQYF,-,-,13,TRBJ2-4,TRBV6-1
TGTGCCAGCAGCCCTACCAGACGAGCGGGAGTTCTCTACAATGAGCAGTTCTTC,CASSPTRRAGVLYNEQFF,-,TRBD2,18,TRBJ2-1,TRBV7-3
TGCGCCAGCAGCCAAATCGCCCAGGGGGGCACAGATACGCAGTATTTT,CASSQIAQGGTDTQYF,-,TRBD1,16,TRBJ2-3,TRBV5-1
TGTGCCAGCAGTTACCGGGACAGGGGTACAGATACGCAGTATTTT,CASSYRDRGTDTQYF,-,TRBD1,15,TRBJ2-3,TRBV6-5
TGTGCCAGCAGCACGGGGGCGAATAGCAATCAGCCCCAGCATTTT,CASSTGANSNQPQHF,-,-,15,TRBJ1-5,TRBV7-9
TGTGCCAGCAGCTTGTTGCACGCAGCGGGAGGGATGGATGAGCAGTTCTTC,CASSLLHAAGGMDEQFF,-,TRBD2,17,TRBJ2-1,TRBV5-6
TGTGCCAGCAGCTTAGCAGGGGGGGCCCGACAAGAGACCCAGTACTTC,CASSLAGGARQETQYF,-,-,16,TRBJ2-5,TRBV11-2
TGTGCCACCAGCAGGGCGACTTCATCGACCCAGTACTTC,CATSRATSSTQYF,-,-,13,TRBJ2-5,TRBV15
TGTGCCAGCAGCGTAGGCCCGGAGGCGGGGGATCAGTACTTC,CASSVGPEAGDQYF,-,TRBD2,14,TRBJ2-4,TRBV9
TGTGCCAGCACTGCAGCTAAAGAGACCCAGTACTTC,CASTAAKETQYF,-,-,12,TRBJ2-5,TRBV6-5
TGCGCCAGCAGTCCTTCGGGGGTTCAGCCCCAGCATTTT,CASSPSGVQPQHF,few,-,13,TRBJ1-5,TRBV10-2
TGTGCCAGCTCACCGGTCGCGAAGGGTGGAGGAAACACCATATATTTT,CASSPVAKGGGNTIYF,-,-,16,TRBJ1-3,TRBV18
TGTGCCAGTAGTGGCCGGAGACAGGGGGACAATGAGCAGTTCTTC,CASSGRRQGDNEQFF,-,TRBD1,15,TRBJ2-1,TRBV19
TGTGCCAGCAACCTCGGGAACCGAGCGGGGGGGCGTGAGACCCAGTACTTC,CASNLGNRAGGRETQYF,-,TRBD2,17,TRBJ2-5,TRBV7-2
TGTGCCAGCAGTCAAACAGACAGGGGGCATGGCTACACCTTC,CASSQTDRGHGYTF,-,TRBD1,14,TRBJ1-2,TRBV28
TGTGCCAGCAGCTCGGACGGAGGCTTGGGAAGCAATCAGCCCCAGCATTTT,CASSSDGGLGSNQPQHF,-,-,17,TRBJ1-5,TRBV7-9
TGTGCCACCACACCCGGGACAGGGGCGACTACAGAAAAACTGTTTTTT,CATTPGTGATTEKLFF,-,TRBD1,16,TRBJ1-4,TRBV25-1
TGTGCCAGCAGTGGAATACTGGGGGGCAGCTCCTACGAGCAGTACTTC,CASSGILGGSSYEQYF,-,-,16,TRBJ2-7,TRBV27
TGTGCCAGCAGCTTATCCCGGGGGGAAAAACTGTTTTTT,CASSLSRGEKLFF,-,-,13,TRBJ1-4,TRBV7-3
TGTGCCAGCAGTCCTAGACTAGCGGTGACAGATACGCAGTATTTT,CASSPRLAVTDTQYF,-,TRBD2,15,TRBJ2-3,TRBV27
TGTGCCAGCAGTTTGGGGGGGGCTATGAACACTGAAGCTTTCTTT,CASSLGGAMNTEAFF,few,-,15,TRBJ1-1,TRBV28
TGCGCCAGCAGCTTTGCGGTTGGGGGGACAGATACGCAGTATTTT,CASSFAVGGTDTQYF,few,-,15,TRBJ2-3,TRBV5-1
TGTGCCAGCAGCACTCCAGGGCTGTCGAATGAAGCTTTCTTT,CASSTPGLSNEAFF,-,-,14,TRBJ1-1,TRBV28
TGCAGTGCTAGCCGGGGAAGGGAAGCTTTCTTT,CSASRGREAFF,-,-,11,TRBJ1-1,TRBV20-1
TGTGCCAGCAAGCCAGGGTACCCTTCGGGGGAGCAGTACTTC,CASKPGYPSGEQYF,-,-,14,TRBJ2-7,TRBV6-5
TGTGCCAGCAGTGAGAACACTGAAGCTTTCTTT,CASSENTEAFF,-,-,11,TRBJ1-1,TRBV6-1
TGCGGTCGGATAGCGGTCCACGAGCAGTACTTC,CGRIAVHEQYF,-,-,11,TRBJ2-7,TRBV20-1
TGTGCCAGCAGCTCTGCGGGACAGGGGGCTAGGTCCTACGAGCAGTACTTC,CASSSAGQGARSYEQYF,-,TRBD1,17,TRBJ2-7,TRBV11-2
TGTGCCAGCAGTTACTGGGGACAGGGTAAAGAGACCCAGTACTTC,CASSYWGQGKETQYF,-,TRBD1,15,TRBJ2-5,TRBV6-5
TGTGCCAGCAGTTCGGACAGGGGGAGACACAATGAGCAGTTCTTC,CASSSDRGRHNEQFF,-,TRBD1,15,TRBJ2-1,TRBV2
TGCGCCAGCAGCTTGGATGGCGGTACCTACGAGCAGTACTTC,CASSLDGGTYEQYF,-,-,14,TRBJ2-7,TRBV5-1
TGTGCCTCTTGGACAGGGGCTGGTAGGAACACTGAAGCTTTCTTT,CASWTGAGRNTEAFF,-,TRBD1,15,TRBJ1-1,TRBV19
TGCGCCAGCAGTGAGTCGACAGCTCAAGAGACCCAGTACTTC,CASSESTAQETQYF,-,-,14,TRBJ2-5,TRBV10-1
TGTGCCAGCAGTAAACAGGGTTTCAGAGATACGCAGTATTTT,CASSKQGFRDTQYF,-,-,14,TRBJ2-3,TRBV6-1
TGTGCCAGCAGTGCCTCAGGGACTAGCACAGATACGCAGTATTTT,CASSASGTSTDTQYF,-,-,15,TRBJ2-3,TRBV6-5
TGTGCCAGCAGGGGGACACCCCTTGGATCCACTGAAGCTTTCTTT,CASRGTPLGSTEAFF,-,-,15,TRBJ1-1,TRBV7-2
TGTGCCAGCAGCGGAGACTACTATAACACCGGGGAGCTGTTTTTT,CASSGDYYNTGELFF,-,-,15,TRBJ2-2,TRBV9
TGTGCCAGCAGCTTAATAGGGCGGACGAATGAGCAGTTCTTC,CASSLIGRTNEQFF,-,-,14,TRBJ2-1,TRBV7-3
TGTGCCAGTAGTAATGGGAGATCGGGCTATGGCTACACCTTC,CASSNGRSGYGYTF,-,-,14,TRBJ1-2,TRBV19
TGTGCCAGTAGCAACAGGAGGGGGCCGAACACTGAAGCTTTCTTT,CASSNRRGPNTEAFF,-,TRBD1,15,TRBJ1-1,TRBV19
TGCGCCAGCAGCAGGGGAGCCTACGAGCAGTACTTC,CASSRGAYEQYF,-,-,12,TRBJ2-7,TRBV5-1
TGTGCCAGCTCCCCTTCAGGGGGTGGTAAAAACATTCAGTACTTC,CASSPSGGGKNIQYF,-,TRBD1,15,TRBJ2-4,TRBV28
TGTGCCAGCAGCTTGGGGCCCCGCGGCAGGGCTTATGGCTACACCTTC,CASSLGPRGRAYGYTF,-,-,16,TRBJ1-2,TRBV5-6
TGCGCCAGCAGCCAAGCCAGGGTGGGCAGGGTCTTTAGAAACACCATATATTTT,CASSQARVGRVFRNTIYF,-,-,18,TRBJ1-3,TRBV4-3
TGTGCCAGCAGCTTAGGCGGGACTAGCAGCCCGTGGGCCCAGTACTTC,CASSLGGTSSPWAQYF,-,TRBD2,16,TRBJ2-5,TRBV7-2
TGTGCCAGCTCACCAGGGACAGCCTCCTACGAGCAGTACTTC,CASSPGTASYEQYF,-,TRBD1,14,TRBJ2-7,TRBV18
TGTGCCAGTAGTTACAGGGGGCGTAACACTGAAGCTTTCTTT,CASSYRGRNTEAFF,-,TRBD1,14,TRBJ1-1,TRBV19
TGCGCCAGCAGCCAAGTATTGAATCGGGACTTCGGGGCCAACGTCCTGACTTTC,CASSQVLNRDFGANVLTF,-,-,18,TRBJ2-6,TRBV4-3